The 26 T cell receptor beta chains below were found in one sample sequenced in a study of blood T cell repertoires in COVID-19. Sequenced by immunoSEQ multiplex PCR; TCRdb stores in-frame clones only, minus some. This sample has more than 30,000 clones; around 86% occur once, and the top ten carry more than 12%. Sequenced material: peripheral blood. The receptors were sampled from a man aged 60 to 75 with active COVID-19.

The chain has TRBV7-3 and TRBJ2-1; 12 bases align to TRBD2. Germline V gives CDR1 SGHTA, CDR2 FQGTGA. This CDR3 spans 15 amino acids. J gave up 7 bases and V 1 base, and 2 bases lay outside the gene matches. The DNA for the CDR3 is TGTGCCAGCAGCTTAAGACTAGCGGGAGCAAATGAGCAGTTCTTC. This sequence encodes CASSLRLAGANEQFF. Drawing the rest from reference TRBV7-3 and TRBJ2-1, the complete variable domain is GAGVSQTPSNKVTEKGKYVELRCDPISGHTALYWYRQSLGQGPEFLIYFQGTGAADDSGLPNDRFFAVRPEGSVSTLKIQRTERGDSAVYLCASSLRLAGANEQFFGPGTRLTVL.

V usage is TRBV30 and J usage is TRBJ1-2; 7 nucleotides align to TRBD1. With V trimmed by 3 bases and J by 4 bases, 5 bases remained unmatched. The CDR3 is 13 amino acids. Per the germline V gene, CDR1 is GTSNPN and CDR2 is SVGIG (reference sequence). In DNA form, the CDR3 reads TGTGCCTGGAGACGAACAGGGGTCTATGGCTACACCTTC. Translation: CAWRRTGVYGYTF.

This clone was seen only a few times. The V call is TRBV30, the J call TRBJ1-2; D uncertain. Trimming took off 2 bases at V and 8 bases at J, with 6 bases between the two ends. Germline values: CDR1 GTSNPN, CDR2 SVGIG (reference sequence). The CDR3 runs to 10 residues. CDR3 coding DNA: TGTGCCTGGAGTCAGAAGGGCTACACCTTC. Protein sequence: CAWSQKGYTF.

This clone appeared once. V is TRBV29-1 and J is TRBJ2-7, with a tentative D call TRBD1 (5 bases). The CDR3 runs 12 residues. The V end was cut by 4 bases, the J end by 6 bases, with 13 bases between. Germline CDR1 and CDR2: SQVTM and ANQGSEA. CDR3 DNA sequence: TGCAGCGTTGCCAACCAGGGCCTCGAGCAGTACTTC. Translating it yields CSVANQGLEQYF.

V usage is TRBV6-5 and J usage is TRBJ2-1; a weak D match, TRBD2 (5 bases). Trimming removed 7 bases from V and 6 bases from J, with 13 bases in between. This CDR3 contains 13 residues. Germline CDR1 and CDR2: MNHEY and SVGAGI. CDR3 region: CASTRVTTNEQFF. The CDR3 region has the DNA TGTGCCAGCACGAGGGTAACCACCAATGAGCAGTTCTTC.

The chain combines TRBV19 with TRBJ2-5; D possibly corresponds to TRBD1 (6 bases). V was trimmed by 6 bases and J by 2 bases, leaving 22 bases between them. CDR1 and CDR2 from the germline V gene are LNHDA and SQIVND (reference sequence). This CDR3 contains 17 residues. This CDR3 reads CASSRLDALGAQETQYF. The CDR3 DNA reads TGTGCCAGTAGCCGATTGGACGCCCTGGGGGCACAAGAGACCCAGTACTTC. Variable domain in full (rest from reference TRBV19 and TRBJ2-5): DGGITQSPKYLFRKEGQNVTLSCEQNLNHDAMYWYRQDPGQGLRLIYYSQIVNDFQKGDIAEGYSVSREKKESFPLTVTSAQKNPTAFYLCASSRLDALGAQETQYFGPGTRLLVL.

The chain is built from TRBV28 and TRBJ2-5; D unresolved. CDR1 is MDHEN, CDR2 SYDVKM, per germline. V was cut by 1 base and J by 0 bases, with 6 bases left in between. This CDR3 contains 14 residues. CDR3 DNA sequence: TGTGCCAGCAGTTTATTGTCAAACCAAGAGACCCAGTACTTC. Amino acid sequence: CASSLLSNQETQYF.

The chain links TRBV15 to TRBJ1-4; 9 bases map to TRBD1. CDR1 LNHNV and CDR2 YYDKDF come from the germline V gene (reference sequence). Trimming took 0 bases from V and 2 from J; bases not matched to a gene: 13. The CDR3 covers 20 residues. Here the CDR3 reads CATSRDQRGQGRGTNEKLFF. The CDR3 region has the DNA TGTGCCACCAGCAGAGACCAACGGGGACAGGGACGGGGGACTAATGAAAAACTGTTTTTT. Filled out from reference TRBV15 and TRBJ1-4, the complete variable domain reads DAMVIQNPRYQVTQFGKPVTLSCSQTLNHNVMYWYQQKSSQAPKLLFHYYDKDFNNEADTPDNFQSRRPNTSFCFLDIRSPGLGDTAMYLCATSRDQRGQGRGTNEKLFFGSGTQLSVL.

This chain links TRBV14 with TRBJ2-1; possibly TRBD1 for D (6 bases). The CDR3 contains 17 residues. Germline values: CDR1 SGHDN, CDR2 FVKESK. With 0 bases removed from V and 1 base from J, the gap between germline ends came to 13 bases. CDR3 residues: CASSQEGLTGSYNEQFF. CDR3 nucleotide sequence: TGTGCCAGCAGCCAAGAGGGGCTTACAGGGTCCTACAATGAGCAGTTCTTC. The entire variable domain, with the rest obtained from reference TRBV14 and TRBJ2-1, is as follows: EAGVTQFPSHSVIEKGQTVTLRCDPISGHDNLYWYRRVMGKEIKFLLHFVKESKQDESGMPNNRFLAERTGGTYSTLKVQPAELEDSGVYFCASSQEGLTGSYNEQFFGPGTRLTVL.

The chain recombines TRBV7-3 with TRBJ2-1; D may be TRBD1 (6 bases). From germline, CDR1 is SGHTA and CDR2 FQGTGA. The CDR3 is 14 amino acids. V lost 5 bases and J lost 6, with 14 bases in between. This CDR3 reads CASSRGTFTNEQFF. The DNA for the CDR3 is TGTGCCAGCAGCAGGGGGACGTTTACCAATGAGCAGTTCTTC.

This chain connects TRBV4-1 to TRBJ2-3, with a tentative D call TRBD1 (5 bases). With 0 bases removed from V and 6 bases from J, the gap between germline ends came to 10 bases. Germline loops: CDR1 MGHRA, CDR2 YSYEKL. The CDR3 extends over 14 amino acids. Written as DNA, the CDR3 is TGCGCCAGCAGCCAAGATTGGGGCAGGGATACGCAGTATTTT. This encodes CASSQDWGRDTQYF.

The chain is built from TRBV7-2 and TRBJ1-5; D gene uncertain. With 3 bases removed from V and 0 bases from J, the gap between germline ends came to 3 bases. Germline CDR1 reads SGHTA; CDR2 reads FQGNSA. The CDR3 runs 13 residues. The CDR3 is CASSFHSNQPQHF. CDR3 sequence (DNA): TGTGCCAGCAGCTTTCATAGCAATCAGCCCCAGCATTTT.

The DNA for the CDR3 is TGTGCCAGCAGCTTCAATGTGGACAGGGGATTCTATGGCTACACCTTC. Protein sequence: CASSFNVDRGFYGYTF. The V gene is TRBV11-2, the J gene TRBJ1-2; 9 bases fit TRBD1. This CDR3 has 16 amino acids. The trim removed 3 bases at V and 4 bases at J, leaving 9 bases unmatched. CDR1 and CDR2 (germline): SGHAT, FQNNGV.

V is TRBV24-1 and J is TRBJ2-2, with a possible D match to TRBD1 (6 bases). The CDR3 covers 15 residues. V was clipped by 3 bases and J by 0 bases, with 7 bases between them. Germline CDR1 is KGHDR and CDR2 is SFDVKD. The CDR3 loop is CATSDGTTNTGELFF. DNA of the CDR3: TGTGCCACCAGTGATGGGACAACGAACACCGGGGAGCTGTTTTTT.

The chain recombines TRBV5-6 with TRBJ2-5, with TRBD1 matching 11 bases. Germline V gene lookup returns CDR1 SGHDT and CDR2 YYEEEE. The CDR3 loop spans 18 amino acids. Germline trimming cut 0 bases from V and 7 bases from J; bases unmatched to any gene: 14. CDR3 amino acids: CASSLAGTGGSQGGTQYF. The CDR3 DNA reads TGTGCCAGCAGCTTGGCCGGGACAGGGGGTTCGCAAGGAGGGACCCAGTACTTC.

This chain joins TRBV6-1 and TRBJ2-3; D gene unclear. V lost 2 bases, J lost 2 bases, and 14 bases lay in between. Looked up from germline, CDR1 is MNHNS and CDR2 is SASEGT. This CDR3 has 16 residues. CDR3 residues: CASSEFSLPDTDTQYF. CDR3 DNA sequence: TGTGCCAGCAGTGAATTTAGCCTCCCCGACACAGATACGCAGTATTTT.

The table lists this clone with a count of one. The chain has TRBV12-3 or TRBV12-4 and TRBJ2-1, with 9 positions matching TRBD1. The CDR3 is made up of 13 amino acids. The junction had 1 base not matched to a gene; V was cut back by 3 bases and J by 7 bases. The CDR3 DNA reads TGTGCCAGCAGTTTGGGACAGGGTAATGAGCAGTTCTTC. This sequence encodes CASSLGQGNEQFF.

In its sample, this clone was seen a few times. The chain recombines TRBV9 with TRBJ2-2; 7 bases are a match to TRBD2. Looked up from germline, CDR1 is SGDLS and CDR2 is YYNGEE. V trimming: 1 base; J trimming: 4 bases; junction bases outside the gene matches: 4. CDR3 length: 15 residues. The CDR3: CASSVSGIPTGELFF. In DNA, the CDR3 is TGTGCCAGCAGCGTAAGCGGGATCCCCACCGGGGAGCTGTTTTTT.

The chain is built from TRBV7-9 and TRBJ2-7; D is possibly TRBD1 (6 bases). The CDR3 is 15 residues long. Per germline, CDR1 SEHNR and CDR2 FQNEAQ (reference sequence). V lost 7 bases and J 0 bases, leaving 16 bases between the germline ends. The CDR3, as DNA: TGTGCCAGCAACGAAGGTACAGGGAGCTCCTACGAGCAGTACTTC. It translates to CASNEGTGSSYEQYF.

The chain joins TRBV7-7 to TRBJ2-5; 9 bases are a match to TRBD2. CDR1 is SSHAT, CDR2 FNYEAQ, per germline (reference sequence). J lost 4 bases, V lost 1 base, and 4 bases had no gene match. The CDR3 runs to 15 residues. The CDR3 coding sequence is TGTGCCAGCAGCTTAGGCAATAGCGGGGGAGAGACCCAGTACTTC. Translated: CASSLGNSGGETQYF.

The chain's CDR3 is CASSPRGTGNTIYF. The CDR3 nucleotides are TGTGCCAGCAGCCCCAGGGGGACTGGAAACACCATATATTTT. The chain couples TRBV3-1 (or the pseudogene TRBV3-2) to TRBJ1-3; 7 nucleotides align to TRBD1. Germline loops: CDR1 LGHDT, CDR2 YNNKEL (reference sequence). The CDR3 length is 14 residues. Trimming removed 4 bases from V and 2 bases from J; junction bases left unmatched: 2.

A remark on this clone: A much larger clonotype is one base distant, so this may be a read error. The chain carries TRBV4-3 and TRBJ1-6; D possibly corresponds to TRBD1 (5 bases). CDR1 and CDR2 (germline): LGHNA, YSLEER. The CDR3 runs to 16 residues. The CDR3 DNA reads TGCGCCAGCAGCCAAGAAGTATCAGGGAATAATTCACCCCCCCACTTT. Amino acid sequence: CASSQEVSGNNSPPHF.

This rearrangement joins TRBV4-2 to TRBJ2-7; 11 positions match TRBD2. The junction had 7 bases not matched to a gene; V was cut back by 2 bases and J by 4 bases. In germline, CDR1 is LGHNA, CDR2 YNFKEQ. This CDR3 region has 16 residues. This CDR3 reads CASSQQPGLAVYEQYF. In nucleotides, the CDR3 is TGTGCCAGCAGCCAACAACCGGGACTAGCGGTGTACGAGCAGTACTTC.

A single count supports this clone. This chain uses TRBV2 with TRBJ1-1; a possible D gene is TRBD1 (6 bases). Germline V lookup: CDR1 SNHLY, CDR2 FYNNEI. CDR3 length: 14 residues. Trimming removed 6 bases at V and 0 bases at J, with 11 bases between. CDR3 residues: CASSWTVMNTEAFF. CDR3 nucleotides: TGTGCCAGCAGCTGGACAGTAATGAACACTGAAGCTTTCTTT.

The CDR3 region has the DNA TGTGCCAGCAGCCGGGACAGGGAGAACACCGGGGAGCTGTTTTTT. Protein product: CASSRDRENTGELFF. The chain is built from TRBV6-2 or TRBV6-3 and TRBJ2-2; 9 nucleotides agree with TRBD1. This CDR3 region has 15 residues. Per the germline V gene, CDR1 is MNHEY and CDR2 is SVGEGT. V shed 6 bases, J shed 1 base, and the junction held 3 bases outside the gene matches.

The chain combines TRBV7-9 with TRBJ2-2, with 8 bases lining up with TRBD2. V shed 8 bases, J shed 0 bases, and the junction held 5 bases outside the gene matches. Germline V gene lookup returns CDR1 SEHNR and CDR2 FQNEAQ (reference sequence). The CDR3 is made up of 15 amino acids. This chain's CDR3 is CASQDGRANTGELFF. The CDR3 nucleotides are TGTGCCAGCCAGGACGGGAGGGCGAACACCGGGGAGCTGTTTTTT.